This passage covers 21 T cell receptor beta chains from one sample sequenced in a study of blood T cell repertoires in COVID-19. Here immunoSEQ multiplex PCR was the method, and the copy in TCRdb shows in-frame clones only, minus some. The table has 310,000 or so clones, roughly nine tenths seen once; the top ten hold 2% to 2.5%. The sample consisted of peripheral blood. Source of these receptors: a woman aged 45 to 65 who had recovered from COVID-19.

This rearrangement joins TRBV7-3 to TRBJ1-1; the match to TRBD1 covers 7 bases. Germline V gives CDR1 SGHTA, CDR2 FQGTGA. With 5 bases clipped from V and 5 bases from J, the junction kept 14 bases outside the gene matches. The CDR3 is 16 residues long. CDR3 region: CASSPKRGLSGTEAFF. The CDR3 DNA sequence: TGTGCCAGCAGCCCAAAGAGGGGGCTAAGTGGTACTGAAGCTTTCTTT.

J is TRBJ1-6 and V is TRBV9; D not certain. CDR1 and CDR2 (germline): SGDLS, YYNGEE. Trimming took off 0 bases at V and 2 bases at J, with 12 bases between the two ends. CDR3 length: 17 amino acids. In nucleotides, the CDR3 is TGTGCCAGCAGCGTAGGGGTGCAGCGGACCTATAATTCACCCCTCCACTTT. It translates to CASSVGVQRTYNSPLHF.

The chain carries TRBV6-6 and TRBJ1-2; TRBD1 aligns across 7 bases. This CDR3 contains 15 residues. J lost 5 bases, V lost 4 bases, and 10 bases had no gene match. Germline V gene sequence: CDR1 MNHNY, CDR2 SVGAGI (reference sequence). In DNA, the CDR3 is TGTGCCAGCAGTTGGGTCGCAGGGGGGAGGTATGGCTACACCTTC. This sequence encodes CASSWVAGGRYGYTF.

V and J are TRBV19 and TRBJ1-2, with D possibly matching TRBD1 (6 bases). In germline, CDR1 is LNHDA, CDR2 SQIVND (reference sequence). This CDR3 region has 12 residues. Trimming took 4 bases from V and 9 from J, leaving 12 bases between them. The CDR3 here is CASSTDSYRYTF. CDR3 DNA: TGTGCCAGTAGTACGGACAGTTACCGCTACACCTTC. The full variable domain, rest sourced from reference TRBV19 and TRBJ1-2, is DGGITQSPKYLFRKEGQNVTLSCEQNLNHDAMYWYRQDPGQGLRLIYYSQIVNDFQKGDIAEGYSVSREKKESFPLTVTSAQKNPTAFYLCASSTDSYRYTFGSGTRLTVV.

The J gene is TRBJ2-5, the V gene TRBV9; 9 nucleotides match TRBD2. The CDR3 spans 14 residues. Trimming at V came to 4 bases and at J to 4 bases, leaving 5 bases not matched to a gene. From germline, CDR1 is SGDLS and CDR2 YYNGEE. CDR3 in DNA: TGTGCCAGCAGCCCCCTACTAGCGGGAGAGACCCAGTACTTC. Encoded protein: CASSPLLAGETQYF. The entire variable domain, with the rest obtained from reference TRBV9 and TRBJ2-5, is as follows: DSGVTQTPKHLITATGQRVTLRCSPRSGDLSVYWYQQSLDQGLQFLIQYYNGEERAKGNILERFSAQQFPDLHSELNLSSLELGDSALYFCASSPLLAGETQYFGPGTRLLVL.

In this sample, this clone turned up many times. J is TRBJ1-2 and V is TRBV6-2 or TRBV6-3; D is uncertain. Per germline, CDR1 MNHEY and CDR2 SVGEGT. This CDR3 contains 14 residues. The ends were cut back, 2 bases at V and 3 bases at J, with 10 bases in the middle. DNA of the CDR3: TGTGCCAGCAGTTACGGTGCGGATTACTATGGCTACACCTTC. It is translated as CASSYGADYYGYTF.

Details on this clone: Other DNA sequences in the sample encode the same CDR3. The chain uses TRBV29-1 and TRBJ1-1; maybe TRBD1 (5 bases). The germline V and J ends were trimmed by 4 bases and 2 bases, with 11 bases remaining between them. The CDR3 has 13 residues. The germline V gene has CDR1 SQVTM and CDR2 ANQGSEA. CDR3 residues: CSVVRGLNTEAFF. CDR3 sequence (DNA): TGCAGCGTTGTTCGGGGACTAAACACTGAAGCTTTCTTT.

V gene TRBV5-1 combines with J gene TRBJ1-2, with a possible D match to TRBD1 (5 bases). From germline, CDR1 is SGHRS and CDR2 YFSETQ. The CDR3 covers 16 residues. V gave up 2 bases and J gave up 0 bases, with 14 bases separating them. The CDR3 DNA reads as TGCGCCAGCAGCTTAGGTAGGCAGGGCGCTAACTATGGCTACACCTTC. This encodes CASSLGRQGANYGYTF.

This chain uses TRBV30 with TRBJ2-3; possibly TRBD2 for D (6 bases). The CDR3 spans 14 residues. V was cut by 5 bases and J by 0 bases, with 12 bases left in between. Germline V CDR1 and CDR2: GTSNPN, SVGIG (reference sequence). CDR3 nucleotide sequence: TGTGCCTGGGCCGGGACTTCTAGCACAGATACGCAGTATTTT. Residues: CAWAGTSSTDTQYF.

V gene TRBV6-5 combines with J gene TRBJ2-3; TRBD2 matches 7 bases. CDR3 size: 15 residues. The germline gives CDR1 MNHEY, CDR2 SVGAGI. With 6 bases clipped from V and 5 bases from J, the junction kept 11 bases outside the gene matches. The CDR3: CASSPNAGEGDTQYF. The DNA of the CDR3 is TGTGCCAGCAGCCCGAACGCGGGAGAGGGAGATACGCAGTATTTT.

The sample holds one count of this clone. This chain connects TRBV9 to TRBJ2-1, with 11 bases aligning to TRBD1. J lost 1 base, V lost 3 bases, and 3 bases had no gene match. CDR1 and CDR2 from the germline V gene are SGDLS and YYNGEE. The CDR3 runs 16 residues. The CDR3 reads CASSGTGGMSYNEQFF. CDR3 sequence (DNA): TGTGCCAGCAGCGGGACAGGGGGCATGTCCTACAATGAGCAGTTCTTC.

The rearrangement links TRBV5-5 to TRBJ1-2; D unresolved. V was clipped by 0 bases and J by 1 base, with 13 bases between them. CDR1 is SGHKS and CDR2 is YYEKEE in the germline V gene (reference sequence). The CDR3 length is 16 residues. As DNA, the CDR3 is TGTGCCAGCAGCTTGGCCCCCAGATTTGGTAACTATGGCTACACCTTC. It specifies CASSLAPRFGNYGYTF.

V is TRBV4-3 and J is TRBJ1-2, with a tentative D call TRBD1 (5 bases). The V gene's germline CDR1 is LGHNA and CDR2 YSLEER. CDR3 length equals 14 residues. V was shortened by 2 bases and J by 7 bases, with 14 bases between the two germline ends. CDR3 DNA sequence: TGCGCCAGCAGCCAATGGGGTGGGAGGGGTGGCTACACCTTC. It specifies CASSQWGGRGGYTF.

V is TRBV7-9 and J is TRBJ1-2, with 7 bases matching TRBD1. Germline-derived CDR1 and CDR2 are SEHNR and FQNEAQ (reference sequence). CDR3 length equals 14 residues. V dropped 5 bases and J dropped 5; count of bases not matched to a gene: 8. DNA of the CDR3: TGTGCCAGCAGCCCCGGAGAGGGGGCATATGGCTACACCTTC. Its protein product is CASSPGEGAYGYTF.

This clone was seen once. This chain's CDR3 is CASSPPNTGGDTEAFF. DNA of the CDR3: TGTGCCAGCTCACCACCTAACACAGGGGGAGACACTGAAGCTTTCTTT. J is TRBJ1-1 and V is TRBV18; 8 nucleotides match TRBD1. Germline trimming cut 0 bases from V and 3 bases from J; bases unmatched to any gene: 6. CDR1 is KGHSH, CDR2 LQKENI, per germline. This CDR3 contains 16 residues.

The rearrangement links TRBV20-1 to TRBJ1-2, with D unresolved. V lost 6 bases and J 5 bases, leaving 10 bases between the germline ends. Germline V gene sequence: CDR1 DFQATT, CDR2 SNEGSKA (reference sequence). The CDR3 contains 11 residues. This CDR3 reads CSAIQRYGYTF. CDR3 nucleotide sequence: TGCAGTGCCATCCAGAGGTATGGCTACACCTTC.

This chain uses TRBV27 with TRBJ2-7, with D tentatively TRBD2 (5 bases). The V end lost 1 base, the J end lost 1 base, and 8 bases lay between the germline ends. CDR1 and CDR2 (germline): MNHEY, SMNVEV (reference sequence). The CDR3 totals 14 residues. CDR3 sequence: CASSLLRDSYEQYF. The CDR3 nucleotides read TGTGCCAGCAGTTTATTACGGGATTCCTACGAGCAGTACTTC.

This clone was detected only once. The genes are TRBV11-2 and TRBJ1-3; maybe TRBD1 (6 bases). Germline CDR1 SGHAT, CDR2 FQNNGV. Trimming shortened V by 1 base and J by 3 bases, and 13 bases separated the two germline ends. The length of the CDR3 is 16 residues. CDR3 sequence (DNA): TGTGCCAGCAGCTTAGGTCCCAGGGGAAGTGGAAACACCATATATTTT. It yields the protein CASSLGPRGSGNTIYF.

CDR3 in amino acids: CASSLWEGSSSGNTIYF. The CDR3 region has the DNA TGTGCCAGCAGTTTATGGGAGGGGTCCAGCTCTGGAAACACCATATATTTT. The gene calls are TRBV28 and TRBJ1-3, with a weak D call TRBD1 (5 bases). V shed 0 bases and J shed 0 bases, with 12 bases lying between them. The CDR3 has 17 amino acids. In germline, CDR1 is MDHEN, CDR2 SYDVKM.

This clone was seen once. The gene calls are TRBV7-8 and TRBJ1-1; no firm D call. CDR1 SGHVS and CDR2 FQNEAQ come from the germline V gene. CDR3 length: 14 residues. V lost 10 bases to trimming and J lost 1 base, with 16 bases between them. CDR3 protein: CATQRPTRNTEAFF. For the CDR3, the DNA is TGTGCCACCCAGAGACCGACTAGGAACACTGAAGCTTTCTTT.

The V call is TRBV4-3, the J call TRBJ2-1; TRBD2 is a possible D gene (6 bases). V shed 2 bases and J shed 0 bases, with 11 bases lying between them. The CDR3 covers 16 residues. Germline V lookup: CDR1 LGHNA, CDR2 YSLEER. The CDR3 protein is CASSQLEGSSYNEQFF. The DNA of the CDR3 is TGCGCCAGCAGCCAATTGGAGGGGAGCTCCTACAATGAGCAGTTCTTC.